This entry lists 32 T cell receptor beta chains sequenced from one sample in a study of graft-versus-host responses after intestinal transplantation. Generated by immunoSEQ multiplex PCR, the TCRdb table keeps only in-frame clones and is missing some. This sample yields roughly 11,000 clones, of which about three quarters are seen a single time; around 32% belongs to the top ten. Here the sequenced sample was PBMCs, taken approximately 490 days after intestinal transplant. The receptors shown here come from a human patient who received an intestinal transplant, so some T cells may come from the graft donor.

The V and J genes are TRBV5-6 and TRBJ2-5, with a weak D call TRBD2 (5 bases). CDR1 SGHDT and CDR2 YYEEEE come from the germline V gene. The CDR3 consists of 15 residues. With 4 bases removed from V and 10 bases from J, the gap between germline ends came to 23 bases. CDR3 residues: CASSPPMLAAIIQYF. DNA of the CDR3: TGTGCCAGCAGCCCACCCATGCTAGCAGCCATTATCCAGTACTTC.

This clone showed up just once. This chain uses TRBV7-9 with TRBJ2-1; unclear D gene. The CDR3 is 14 residues long. Germline CDR1 reads SEHNR; CDR2 reads FQNEAQ (reference sequence). Trimming took off 4 bases at V and 8 bases at J, with 15 bases between the two ends. The CDR3 region is CASSSDLPGHEQFF. The CDR3 coding sequence is TGTGCCAGCAGCTCCGATCTACCTGGCCATGAGCAGTTCTTC.

The chain couples TRBV5-1 to TRBJ2-5; 10 bases map to TRBD2. There are 16 residues in the CDR3. Trimming removed 1 base from V and 4 bases from J; junction bases left unmatched: 7. Germline assignment: CDR1 SGHRS and CDR2 YFSETQ. The CDR3 bases are TGCGCCAGCAGCTTGTCGTCCAGCGGGAGGGGAGAGACCCAGTACTTC. It translates to CASSLSSSGRGETQYF.

This chain connects TRBV5-6 to TRBJ2-3; TRBD1 matches at 8 bases. J was trimmed by 5 bases and V by 4 bases; bases with no gene match: 9. The CDR3 totals 15 residues. The germline gives CDR1 SGHDT, CDR2 YYEEEE. The CDR3, as DNA: TGTGCCAGCAGCCCGGACAGGGTCAAAGGAGATACGCAGTATTTT. Its translation is CASSPDRVKGDTQYF.

This rearrangement joins TRBV15 to TRBJ1-1; D is unclear. V was pared by 5 bases and J by 0 bases, with 10 bases between. The CDR3 has 14 amino acids. Per the germline V gene, CDR1 is LNHNV and CDR2 is YYDKDF (reference sequence). As DNA, the CDR3 is TGTGCCACCAGCCCCCCCCGGCTGAACACTGAAGCTTTCTTT. Its protein product is CATSPPRLNTEAFF.

The J gene is TRBJ2-1, the V gene TRBV6-1; 11 bases are a match to TRBD2. CDR1 MNHNS and CDR2 SASEGT come from the germline V gene. V trimming: 5 bases; J trimming: 3 bases; junction bases outside the gene matches: 3. The CDR3 covers 15 residues. CDR3 protein: CASSSLAGDYNEQFF. The CDR3 coding sequence is TGTGCCAGCAGTTCACTAGCGGGGGACTACAATGAGCAGTTCTTC.

The chain couples TRBV5-4 to TRBJ2-2; D unclear. Trimming took off 4 bases at V and 0 bases at J, with 16 bases between the two ends. The CDR3 spans 17 residues. CDR1 and CDR2 from the germline V gene are SGHNT and YYREEE (reference sequence). The CDR3 DNA reads as TGTGCCAGCAGCACCGGACCGATGGACGCGAACACCGGGGAGCTGTTTTTT. Translation gives CASSTGPMDANTGELFF.

This clone has a handful of counts. The chain uses TRBV6-1 and TRBJ2-5, with 12 bases identical to TRBD1. Germline V CDR1 and CDR2: MNHNS, SASEGT. This CDR3 is 16 amino acids long. V shed 3 bases and J 4 bases; nucleotides not matched to a gene: 6. DNA of the CDR3: TGTGCCAGCAGTGAGCTTCCGGGACAGGGGGCAGAGACCCAGTACTTC. Translating gives CASSELPGQGAETQYF.

This clone occurred once. Written as DNA, the CDR3 is TGTGCCAGTAGTGCTAGCGGAGCCTCCGATGAGCAGTTCTTC. Translation: CASSASGASDEQFF. The rearrangement joins TRBV19 to TRBJ2-1; 7 bases map to TRBD2. CDR1 LNHDA and CDR2 SQIVND come from the germline V gene (reference sequence). This CDR3 has 14 residues. The junction had 9 bases not matched to a gene; V was cut back by 5 bases and J by 8 bases.

The CDR3 is CASTSTYFSGNTIYF. For the CDR3, the DNA is TGTGCCAGCACTTCGACGTATTTCTCTGGAAACACCATATATTTT. The gene calls are TRBV6-6 and TRBJ1-3; no clear D. Germline CDR1 is MNHNY and CDR2 is SVGAGI (reference sequence). This CDR3 has 15 residues. The V end lost 7 bases, the J end lost 0 bases, and 13 bases lay between the germline ends.

The chain uses TRBV28 and TRBJ2-7; 7 nucleotides match TRBD1. Germline lookup yields CDR1 MDHEN and CDR2 SYDVKM. V lost 6 bases to trimming and J lost 3 bases; unmatched junction nucleotides: 2. This CDR3 contains 12 residues. CDR3 region: CASRRQGYEQYF. The CDR3 DNA sequence: TGTGCCAGCAGAAGACAGGGCTACGAGCAGTACTTC.

The chain recombines TRBV6-4 with TRBJ2-1; D gene uncertain. V lost 4 bases to trimming and J lost 0 bases, with 10 bases between them. The CDR3 is 15 amino acids. Germline CDR1 reads MRHNA; CDR2 reads SNTAGT. CDR3 nucleotide sequence: TGTGCCAGCAGTGTTGTTGAGAGCTCCTACAATGAGCAGTTCTTC. This translates into CASSVVESSYNEQFF.

This sequence joins TRBV6-5 and TRBJ2-1, with 14 bases aligning to TRBD2. The CDR3 covers 16 residues. From germline, CDR1 is MNHEY and CDR2 SVGAGI. The V and J ends lost 2 bases and 7 bases, in that order; junction bases with no gene match: 4. CDR3 region: CASSYRGTSGSNEQFF. The CDR3 DNA sequence: TGTGCCAGCAGTTACCGGGGGACTAGCGGGAGTAATGAGCAGTTCTTC.

The sample holds a few counts of this clone. The CDR3 sequence: CASSNGKGGAVTGELFF. CDR3 sequence (DNA): TGTGCCAGCAGCAACGGGAAGGGGGGAGCGGTCACCGGGGAGCTGTTTTTT. The chain has TRBV21-1 and TRBJ2-2. TRBV21-1 corresponds to a pseudogene. The CDR3 consists of 17 residues.

The genes are TRBV29-1 and TRBJ1-2, with D possibly TRBD1 on 6 matching bases. Trimming cost V 8 bases and J 4 bases, with 14 bases left between them. In germline, CDR1 is SQVTM, CDR2 ANQGSEA. The CDR3 runs to 12 residues. CDR3 residues: CSIFQGSYGYTF. In DNA form, the CDR3 reads TGCAGCATTTTTCAGGGGAGCTATGGCTACACCTTC.

The chain couples TRBV7-6 to TRBJ1-4; 9 bases match TRBD1. Germline CDR1 SGHVS, CDR2 FNYEAQ. The V gene end was trimmed by 5 bases and the J gene end by 2 bases; junction bases not matched to a gene: 18. This CDR3 contains 20 residues. CDR3 residues: CASSLSLTGGGSGTNEKLFF. CDR3 nucleotides: TGTGCCAGCAGCCTATCCCTGACAGGGGGAGGGTCGGGGACTAATGAAAAACTGTTTTTT.

In this sample, this clone turned up once. V and J are TRBV19 and TRBJ2-3, with TRBD1 identical over 7 bases. The CDR3 consists of 17 residues. V was pared by 5 bases and J by 2 bases, with 13 bases of the junction left unmatched. CDR1 is LNHDA and CDR2 is SQIVND in the germline V gene (reference sequence). The DNA for the CDR3 is TGTGCCAGTAGTCCCTACAGGGGAAAGGGGCACACAGATACGCAGTATTTT. Translation gives CASSPYRGKGHTDTQYF.

The rearrangement uses TRBV7-9 and TRBJ2-7, with D unresolved. Germline V gives CDR1 SEHNR, CDR2 FQNEAQ (reference sequence). Trimming left V 5 bases short and J 4 bases short, with 9 bases between. The CDR3 length is 12 residues. The CDR3 loop reads CASSKDPYEQYF. CDR3 coding DNA: TGTGCCAGCAGCAAGGATCCATACGAGCAGTACTTC. Full variable domain (outside the CDR3, taken from reference TRBV7-9 and TRBJ2-7): DTGVSQNPRHKITKRGQNVTFRCDPISEHNRLYWYRQTLGQGPEFLTYFQNEAQLEKSRLLSDRFSAERPKGSFSTLEIQRTEQGDSAMYLCASSKDPYEQYFGPGTRLTVT.

J is TRBJ1-2 and V is TRBV7-6, with D perhaps TRBD1 (6 bases). Germline assignment: CDR1 SGHVS and CDR2 FNYEAQ. This CDR3 region has 11 residues. V lost 3 bases and J lost 8, with 7 bases in between. The CDR3 loop reads CASSFRGGYTF. For the CDR3, the DNA is TGTGCCAGCAGCTTCAGGGGCGGCTACACCTTC.

In its sample, this clone is medium-sized (0.01 to 0.1%). The junction departs from germline at one end; a sequencing error may be responsible. The V and J genes are TRBV10-3 and TRBJ1-5; 8 bases fit TRBD1. In germline, CDR1 is ENHRY, CDR2 SYGVKD. This CDR3 is built from 15 residues. CDR3 DNA: TGTGCCATTAGTGGACAGGGAAAGGGCAATCAGCCCCAGCATTTT. Protein sequence: CAISGQGKGNQPQHF.

The rearrangement uses TRBV9 and TRBJ2-1; tentatively, D is TRBD1 (5 bases). V dropped 1 base and J dropped 0 bases, with 14 bases sitting between them. This CDR3 is 17 amino acids long. The germline V gene encodes CDR1 SGDLS and CDR2 YYNGEE. CDR3: CASSVFSDSSSYNEQFF. As DNA, the CDR3 is TGTGCCAGCAGCGTATTCTCCGACAGCAGCTCCTACAATGAGCAGTTCTTC.

V is TRBV4-1 and J is TRBJ2-5; no reliable D call. CDR3 size: 15 residues. From germline, CDR1 is MGHRA and CDR2 YSYEKL. Trimming cost V 4 bases and J 1 base, with 13 bases left between them. CDR3 sequence reads: CASSRRVTPQETQYF. DNA for the CDR3: TGCGCCAGCAGCCGCCGGGTGACCCCCCAAGAGACCCAGTACTTC.

This rearrangement joins TRBV14 to TRBJ2-7; tentatively, D is TRBD2 (6 bases). Germline-derived CDR1 and CDR2 are SGHDN and FVKESK. CDR3 length equals 13 residues. Trimming cost V 1 base and J 7 bases, with 11 bases left between them. In DNA form, the CDR3 reads TGTGCCAGCAGCCAAGCCCCCCGGGGGGAGCAGTACTTC. Residues: CASSQAPRGEQYF.

J is TRBJ1-6 and V is TRBV5-5, with no clear D. Trimming removed 4 bases at V and 3 bases at J, with 11 bases between. The CDR3 covers 15 residues. Germline values: CDR1 SGHKS, CDR2 YYEKEE (reference sequence). The chain's CDR3 is CASSLVLVYNSPLHF. The CDR3 nucleotides read TGTGCCAGCAGCCTGGTGCTGGTCTATAATTCACCCCTCCACTTT. Filled out from reference TRBV5-5 and TRBJ1-6, the complete variable domain reads DAGVTQSPTHLIKTRGQQVTLRCSPISGHKSVSWYQQVLGQGPQFIFQYYEKEERGRGNFPDRFSARQFPNYSSELNVNALLLGDSALYLCASSLVLVYNSPLHFGNGTRLTVT.

V is TRBV2 and J is TRBJ2-7; 13 nucleotides match TRBD2. V lost 5 bases and J lost 6; bases outside the gene matches: 4. The CDR3 contains 14 residues. The germline gives CDR1 SNHLY, CDR2 FYNNEI. CDR3 sequence reads: CASSLGLAGSEQYF. Written as DNA, the CDR3 is TGTGCCAGCAGTCTGGGACTAGCGGGGAGCGAGCAGTACTTC.

A remark on this clone: The same CDR3 is also encoded by other DNA sequences in this sample. V is TRBV30 and J is TRBJ2-7; possibly TRBD1 for D (6 bases). CDR1 is GTSNPN and CDR2 is SVGIG in the germline V gene (reference sequence). Trimming shortened V by 2 bases and J by 4 bases, and 15 bases separated the two germline ends. The CDR3 sequence is 14 residues long. As DNA, the CDR3 is TGTGCCTGGAGTCACGCAGGGGTGGGGTACGAGCAGTACTTC. Its translation: CAWSHAGVGYEQYF.

This chain uses TRBV18 with TRBJ2-7, with 13 bases aligning to TRBD2. The ends lost 6 bases at V and 6 bases at J; junction bases unmatched: 8. Germline V gene lookup returns CDR1 KGHSH and CDR2 LQKENI. The CDR3 has 15 residues. The CDR3 here is CASSPGLAGVSEQYF. The CDR3, as DNA: TGTGCCAGCTCCCCCGGACTAGCGGGAGTCTCCGAGCAGTACTTC.

This clone was observed a single time. The genes are TRBV4-2 and TRBJ2-1; D call uncertain. The CDR3 has 15 residues. V lost 2 bases and J 0 bases, leaving 8 bases between the germline ends. CDR1 is LGHNA and CDR2 is YNFKEQ in the germline V gene. CDR3 nucleotide sequence: TGTGCCAGCAGCCAAACAAGGGTCTCCTACAATGAGCAGTTCTTC. This encodes CASSQTRVSYNEQFF.

The chain carries TRBV6-1 and TRBJ2-7; D possibly corresponds to TRBD2 (6 bases). Germline V gives CDR1 MNHNS, CDR2 SASEGT. V was clipped by 3 bases and J by 0 bases, with 12 bases between them. The CDR3 has 15 amino acids. As DNA, the CDR3 is TGTGCCAGCAGTGACAATGCAGCGGGCTCCTACGAGCAGTACTTC. The encoded protein is CASSDNAAGSYEQYF.

The J gene is TRBJ2-5, the V gene TRBV29-1, with D uncertain. The CDR3 spans 10 residues. Trimming took 7 bases from V and 2 from J, leaving 5 bases between them. Germline-derived CDR1 and CDR2 are SQVTM and ANQGSEA. The CDR3 sequence: CSAKQETQYF. The CDR3, as DNA: TGCAGCGCAAAACAAGAGACCCAGTACTTC.

This chain uses TRBV28 with TRBJ2-5; a possible D gene is TRBD2 (5 bases). The tail of the sequence fits TRBJ2-7 better, so the J call may be wrong. There are 16 residues in the CDR3. Germline loops: CDR1 MDHEN, CDR2 SYDVKM. The CDR3 DNA sequence: TGTGCCAGCAGTCCCAGCGGCAATTTCGGGTTCGGCGAGCAGTACTTC. Its protein is CASSPSGNFGFGEQYF.

This clone was recorded only once. CDR3 amino acids: CASSLAGDRELFF. The CDR3 DNA sequence: TGTGCCAGCAGCTTAGCCGGGGACAGGGAACTGTTTTTT. V and J are TRBV7-6 and TRBJ1-4; 9 nucleotides align to TRBD1. V lost 0 bases to trimming and J lost 12 bases; unmatched junction nucleotides: 2. Germline V CDR1 and CDR2: SGHVS, FNYEAQ. This CDR3 is built from 13 residues.